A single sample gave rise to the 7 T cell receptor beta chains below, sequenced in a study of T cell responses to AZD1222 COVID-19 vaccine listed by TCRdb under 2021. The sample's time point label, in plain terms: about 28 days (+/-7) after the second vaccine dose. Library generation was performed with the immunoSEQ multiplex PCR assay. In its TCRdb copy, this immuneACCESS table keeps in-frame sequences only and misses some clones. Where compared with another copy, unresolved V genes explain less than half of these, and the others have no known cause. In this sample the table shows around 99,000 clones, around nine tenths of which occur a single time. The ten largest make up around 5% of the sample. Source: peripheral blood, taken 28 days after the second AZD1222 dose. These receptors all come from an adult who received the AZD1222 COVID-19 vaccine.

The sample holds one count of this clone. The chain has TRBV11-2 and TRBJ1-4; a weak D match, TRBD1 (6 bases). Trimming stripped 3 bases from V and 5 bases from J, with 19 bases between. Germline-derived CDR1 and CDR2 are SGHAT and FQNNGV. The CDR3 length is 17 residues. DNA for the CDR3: TGTGCCAGCAGCTTCCGGATACGTACAGGGACGAATGAAAAACTGTTTTTT. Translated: CASSFRIRTGTNEKLFF.

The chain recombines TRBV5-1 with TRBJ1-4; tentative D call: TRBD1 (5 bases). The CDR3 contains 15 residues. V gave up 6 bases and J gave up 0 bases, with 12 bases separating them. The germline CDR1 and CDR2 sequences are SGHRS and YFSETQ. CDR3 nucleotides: TGCGCCAGCAAGGAGGGGTTAGCAACTAATGAAAAACTGTTTTTT. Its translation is CASKEGLATNEKLFF.

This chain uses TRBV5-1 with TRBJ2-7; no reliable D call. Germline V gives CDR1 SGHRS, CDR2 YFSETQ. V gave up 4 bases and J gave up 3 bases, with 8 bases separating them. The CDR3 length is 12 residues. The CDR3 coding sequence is TGCGCCAGCAGCATCCCCGGCTACGAGCAGTACTTC. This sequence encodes CASSIPGYEQYF.

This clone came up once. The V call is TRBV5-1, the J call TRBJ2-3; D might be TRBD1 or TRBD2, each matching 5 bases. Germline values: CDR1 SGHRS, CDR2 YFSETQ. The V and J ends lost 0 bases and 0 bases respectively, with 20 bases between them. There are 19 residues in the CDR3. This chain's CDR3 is CASSLAGTGKASSTDTQYF. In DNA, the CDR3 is TGCGCCAGCAGCTTGGCCGGGACGGGGAAAGCCTCTAGCACAGATACGCAGTATTTT.

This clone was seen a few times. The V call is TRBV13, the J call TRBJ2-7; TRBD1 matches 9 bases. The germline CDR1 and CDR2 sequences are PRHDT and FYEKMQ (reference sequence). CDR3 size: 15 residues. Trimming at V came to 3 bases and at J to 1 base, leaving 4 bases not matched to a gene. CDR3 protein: CASSFRDRESYEQYF. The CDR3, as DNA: TGTGCCAGCAGCTTCCGGGACAGGGAGTCCTACGAGCAGTACTTC.

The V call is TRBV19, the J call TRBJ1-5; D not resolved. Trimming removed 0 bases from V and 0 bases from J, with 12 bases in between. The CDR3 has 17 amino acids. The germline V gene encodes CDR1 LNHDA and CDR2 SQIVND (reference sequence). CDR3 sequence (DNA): TGTGCCAGTAGTATAGACGGTGGCAGTCATAGCAATCAGCCCCAGCATTTT. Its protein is CASSIDGGSHSNQPQHF.

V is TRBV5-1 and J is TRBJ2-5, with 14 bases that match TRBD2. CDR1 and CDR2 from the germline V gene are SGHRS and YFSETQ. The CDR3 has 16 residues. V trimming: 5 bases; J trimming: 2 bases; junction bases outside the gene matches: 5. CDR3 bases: TGCGCCAGCAGTCCCGGGACTAGCGGGGGACAAGAGACCCAGTACTTC. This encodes CASSPGTSGGQETQYF.